Listed here is a single T cell receptor (beta chain). Its specific antigen is unknown. Base qualities are not provided; no much larger clone lies one nucleotide away. The time point label of this sample denotes: neoterminal ileum biopsy at postoperative endoscopy, about 6 months after surgery. To be eligible, patients had to be adults with ileal or ileocolonic Crohn's disease and an indication for ileocolonic resection. Before DNA extraction, whole ileal mucosal biopsies were kept frozen at -80 degrees C. Genomic DNA was extracted from frozen whole biopsies with a TRizol-based method and quantified on a NanoDrop 2000 spectrophotometer. This entry comes from a study of T cell repertoires in ileal Crohn's disease (dated by TCRdb to the late 2010s). Background on the whole study: Median disease duration was about eight years, and about 40% of patients were identified as active smokers at the time of surgery. Every patient underwent surgery because of a complication, which was stricturing disease in around 60% of cases and penetrating disease in around 40%. Running in parallel with the study was a multicentre cohort set up to find predictors of early endoscopic recurrence following ileocolonic resection. Roughly half of the patients were given postoperative therapy, with 18 on anti-TNF agents and over 9 on thiopurines. A total of roughly 170 mucosal samples from some 60 patients were sequenced, with samples obtained at several locations on the surgical specimen and at postoperative endoscopy. Neoterminal ileum biopsies obtained at postoperative colonoscopy were designated as M6 samples. TCR repertoire analysis was done in roughly 57 Crohn's disease patients from a prospective multicentre cohort. A Rutgeerts score above i0 was used to define endoscopic postoperative recurrence.

For commercial TCRB immunosequencing, approximately 500 nanograms of biopsy DNA were submitted for each sample. CDR3 regions were amplified from genomic DNA by Adaptive Biotechnology using a two-step, amplification bias-controlled multiplex PCR. In the first PCR, primers covered every V and J gene segment, and in the second PCR, barcodes and Illumina adapters were added. CDR3 libraries were sequenced using an Illumina instrument. The paper's processing steps were these. Vendor-provided pipelines were combined with custom analysis of raw data in R/Bioconductor under R version 3.3.0. Clonality, ranging from 0 to 1, was calculated as the inverse of the normalised Shannon entropy of all productive clones. High-frequency clones were defined as the repertoire share of the top 100 clones, retaining only clones passing a 95% confidence test. Overlap between samples was measured with the Morisita-Horn index, while repertoire diversity was measured with the Simpson index. TCRdb stores this immuneACCESS table with in-frame sequences only. Part of the clones is absent; in the studies checked, under half of the shortfall reflects unresolved V genes, and no reason is known for the rest. V and J calls plus clone size are reproduced from that table; the DNA served to infer D and trimming. For this sample the table gives about 62,000 clones, of which around 90% were detected only once. The ten largest account for around 2% of the sample.

General study outcomes and caveats: Higher high-frequency clone percentages at surgery were associated with endoscopic recurrence; all patients with clonality above 26.8% (18/57) had recurrence. Compared with CD4 T cells, sorted CD8 T cells contained more high-frequency clones, which suggests that the mucosal expansions were mostly CD8. Within the first year after surgery, the timing of postoperative endoscopy varied, and the median delay was around seven months. Only a subgroup of patients, of unstated size, had their mucosal CD4 and CD8 T cells sorted and sequenced. A significantly higher proportion of clonal expansions was observed in active smokers at surgery than in non-smokers (approximately 26% vs 20%, p=0.02).

Compared with germline, V lacks 6 bases and J lacks 6 bases; bases without a gene match: 8. The germline V gene (reference sequence) specifies LNHDA as CDR1 and SQIVND as CDR2. The CDR3 sequence holds 14 residues, the cysteine and phenylalanine included. Here the CDR3 DNA is all that survives: 42 bases in frame from base 1. The source of this sequence is an adult with Crohn's disease. The sample comprised ileal tissue. Here the chain combines TRBV19 and TRBJ2-1, and TRBD2 aligns with 7 junction nucleotides. This receptor has the CDR3 CASRPGRETNEQFF. At the DNA level, the sequence is TGTGCCAGTAGACCGGGGCGGGAGACCAATGAGCAGTTCTTC.